These 25 T cell receptor beta chains came from one sample sequenced in a study of siplizumab effects on memory and regulatory T cells. This table comes from immunoSEQ multiplex PCR, and its TCRdb copy is limited to in-frame clones, with some not included. The table shows nearly 95,000 clones, with around 94% occurring only once. Material for sequencing was non-Treg CD4+ T cells sorted from blood. The source is a human donor in good health.

This chain links TRBV19 with TRBJ2-2, with 12 bases that match TRBD2. The CDR3 is made up of 19 amino acids. Per germline, CDR1 LNHDA and CDR2 SQIVND (reference sequence). V lost 0 bases to trimming and J lost 3 bases; unmatched junction nucleotides: 8. CDR3 in DNA: TGTGCCAGTAGTATAGAAGCCCCACTAGCGGGGGGTTACACCGGGGAGCTGTTTTTT. Its translation is CASSIEAPLAGGYTGELFF.

The genes are TRBV5-1 and TRBJ1-2; tentative D call: TRBD1 (5 bases). The CDR3 spans 14 residues. Between the trimmed V and J ends, which lost 3 bases and 7 bases, there was a span of 16 bases. In germline, CDR1 is SGHRS, CDR2 YFSETQ. CDR3 sequence (DNA): TGCGCCAGCAGCTCCCAGGGCGAGATTGGTGGCTACACCTTC. Translated: CASSSQGEIGGYTF.

The chain recombines TRBV7-8 with TRBJ2-1; no reliable D call. The CDR3 runs to 14 residues. The germline gives CDR1 SGHVS, CDR2 FQNEAQ. Trimming left V 4 bases short and J 5 bases short, with 12 bases between. The CDR3: CASSYGRTHNEQFF. CDR3 sequence (DNA): TGTGCCAGCAGCTATGGGCGTACCCACAATGAGCAGTTCTTC. The entire variable domain, with the rest obtained from reference TRBV7-8 and TRBJ2-1, is as follows: GAGVSQSPRYKVAKRGQDVALRCDPISGHVSLFWYQQALGQGPEFLTYFQNEAQLDKSGLPSDRFFAERPEGSVSTLKIQRTQQEDSAVYLCASSYGRTHNEQFFGPGTRLTVL.

V gene TRBV7-2 combines with J gene TRBJ2-7, with D hard to call. This CDR3 spans 12 amino acids. In germline, CDR1 is SGHTA, CDR2 FQGNSA. V was trimmed by 5 bases and J by 0 bases, leaving 5 bases between them. CDR3 sequence reads: CASSPSSYEQYF. In DNA, the CDR3 is TGTGCCAGCAGCCCGAGCTCCTACGAGCAGTACTTC.

As to this clone: A read error may produce the germline difference seen at one junction end. This chain uses TRBV19 with TRBJ1-2; 11 bases map to TRBD1. Germline lookup yields CDR1 LNHDA and CDR2 SQIVND (reference sequence). The CDR3 spans 15 residues. CDR3 bases: TGTGCCAGTAGGGACAGGGGGCTTCGGAACTATGACTACACCTTC. Translating gives CASRDRGLRNYDYTF. Looking up the rest from reference TRBV19 and TRBJ1-2 gives the full variable domain: DGGITQSPKYLFRKEGQNVTLSCEQNLNHDAMYWYRQDPGQGLRLIYYSQIVNDFQKGDIAEGYSVSREKKESFPLTVTSAQKNPTAFYLCASRDRGLRNYDYTFGSGTRLTVV.

The chain's CDR3 is CASKWDGNQPQHF. CDR3 nucleotide sequence: TGTGCCAGCAAGTGGGACGGGAATCAGCCCCAGCATTTT. V is TRBV2 and J is TRBJ1-5, with D possibly TRBD1 on 5 matching bases. CDR3 length equals 13 residues. With 7 bases removed from V and 4 bases from J, the gap between germline ends came to 11 bases. Germline V gene data show CDR1 as SNHLY and CDR2 as FYNNEI.

The genes are TRBV7-8 and TRBJ1-4, with TRBD1 identical over 8 bases. Germline CDR1 and CDR2: SGHVS and FQNEAQ. V dropped 5 bases and J dropped 0; count of bases not matched to a gene: 5. This CDR3 region has 16 residues. This CDR3 reads CASSLGQAPTNEKLFF. DNA of the CDR3: TGTGCCAGCAGCCTGGGACAGGCCCCAACTAATGAAAAACTGTTTTTT. Full variable domain (rest looked up from reference TRBV7-8 and TRBJ1-4): GAGVSQSPRYKVAKRGQDVALRCDPISGHVSLFWYQQALGQGPEFLTYFQNEAQLDKSGLPSDRFFAERPEGSVSTLKIQRTQQEDSAVYLCASSLGQAPTNEKLFFGSGTQLSVL.

V usage is TRBV4-1 and J usage is TRBJ1-2, with D unclear. The CDR3 runs to 17 residues. Germline V gene data show CDR1 as MGHRA and CDR2 as YSYEKL. V lost 0 bases and J lost 4, with 18 bases in between. The CDR3 DNA is TGCGCCAGCAGCCAAGAGAGGCCGGGTCCTATCTCCTATGGCTACACCTTC. Its translation is CASSQERPGPISYGYTF.

The chain carries TRBV2 and TRBJ2-3; D perhaps matches TRBD2 (5 bases). The CDR3 covers 15 residues. Germline loops: CDR1 SNHLY, CDR2 FYNNEI. Trimming removed 6 bases from V and 4 bases from J, with 17 bases in between. Here the CDR3 reads CASSAQLGSADTQYF. CDR3 sequence (DNA): TGTGCCAGCAGCGCCCAGCTGGGGAGCGCAGATACGCAGTATTTT.

The chain uses TRBV5-1 and TRBJ2-3; perhaps D is TRBD1 or TRBD2 (6 bases each). The CDR3 is made up of 14 amino acids. Per the germline V gene, CDR1 is SGHRS and CDR2 is YFSETQ. V was trimmed by 0 bases and J by 4 bases, leaving 9 bases between them. The CDR3 spells CASSLEGGPDTQYF. In nucleotides, the CDR3 is TGCGCCAGCAGCTTGGAGGGGGGACCAGATACGCAGTATTTT.

The J gene is TRBJ1-1, the V gene TRBV5-1; D call uncertain. The V gene lost 0 bases and the J gene lost 9 bases, with 9 bases spanning the gap. The CDR3 is 12 amino acids. CDR1 is SGHRS and CDR2 is YFSETQ in the germline V gene. Written as DNA, the CDR3 is TGCGCCAGCAGCTTGGTGGCAGGAAAAGCTTTCTTT. Protein sequence: CASSLVAGKAFF. Supplemented by reference TRBV5-1 and TRBJ1-1, the full variable domain reads KAGVTQTPRYLIKTRGQQVTLSCSPISGHRSVSWYQQTPGQGLQFLFEYFSETQRNKGNFPGRFSGRQFSNSRSEMNVSTLELGDSALYLCASSLVAGKAFFGQGTRLTVV.

The J gene is TRBJ2-7, the V gene TRBV6-1, with D uncertain. The CDR3 contains 13 residues. The V end was cut by 2 bases, the J end by 7 bases, with 12 bases between. Per germline, CDR1 MNHNS and CDR2 SASEGT. CDR3 nucleotide sequence: TGTGCCAGCAGTGAACGATTCGTTGGTGAGCAGTACTTC. Protein sequence: CASSERFVGEQYF.

The rearrangement joins TRBV11-3 to TRBJ2-5; tentatively, D is TRBD2 (5 bases). The CDR3 has 16 amino acids. Germline V gene data show CDR1 as SGHNT and CDR2 as YENEEA. V lost 1 base and J 3 bases, leaving 15 bases between the germline ends. The CDR3 bases are TGTGCCAGCAGCTTAGGTCGGACTGGCGAAAAAGAGACCCAGTACTTC. This translates into CASSLGRTGEKETQYF.

The chain employs TRBV4-1 and TRBJ1-1; the D gene is possibly TRBD1 (5 bases). Germline CDR1 and CDR2: MGHRA and YSYEKL. V lost 0 bases, J lost 3 bases, and 11 bases lay in between. The CDR3 is 15 residues long. For the CDR3, the DNA is TGCGCCAGCAGCCAAGAGGGGGTCGGTGACACTGAAGCTTTCTTT. As protein: CASSQEGVGDTEAFF.

The V and J genes are TRBV18 and TRBJ1-4; D might be TRBD1 (6 bases). The CDR3 is 15 amino acids. Germline V gene sequence: CDR1 KGHSH, CDR2 LQKENI. Trimming removed 4 bases at V and 8 bases at J, with 17 bases between. The chain's CDR3 is CASSLGAGSGEKLFF. CDR3 bases: TGTGCCAGCTCACTGGGGGCAGGGAGTGGCGAAAAACTGTTTTTT.

This clone was seen a few times. The chain couples TRBV6-5 to TRBJ1-2; 8 nucleotides agree with TRBD1. The CDR3 covers 15 residues. J was trimmed by 7 bases and V by 0 bases; bases with no gene match: 7. Germline CDR1 is MNHEY and CDR2 is SVGAGI. The CDR3 loop reads CASSYSSRGRTGYTF. The CDR3 DNA reads as TGTGCCAGCAGTTACTCGTCCAGGGGGCGCACTGGCTACACCTTC.

The chain joins TRBV29-1 to TRBJ1-2; D not resolved. The V and J ends lost 3 bases and 4 bases respectively, with 12 bases between them. The CDR3 covers 13 residues. The germline gives CDR1 SQVTM, CDR2 ANQGSEA. The CDR3 loop is CSVDRTGSYGYTF. The CDR3, as DNA: TGCAGCGTTGACCGGACGGGGAGCTATGGCTACACCTTC.

The count of this clone is one. The chain has TRBV2 and TRBJ1-5; 7 bases are a match to TRBD1. The V gene's germline CDR1 is SNHLY and CDR2 FYNNEI. Trimming cost V 7 bases and J 7 bases; bases outside gene matches: 22. CDR3 length: 18 amino acids. The CDR3 sequence is CASTHDREGGWQGQPQHF. The CDR3 coding sequence is TGTGCCAGCACTCACGACAGGGAGGGGGGGTGGCAAGGACAGCCCCAGCATTTT.

The chain joins TRBV6-5 to TRBJ2-1, with D possibly matching TRBD1 (6 bases). Looked up from germline, CDR1 is MNHEY and CDR2 is SVGAGI. V lost 3 bases and J lost 6, with 18 bases in between. The CDR3 runs to 16 residues. In DNA, the CDR3 is TGTGCCAGCAGTTATCTTTCAGGGGCTCGTGGCAATGAGCAGTTCTTC. This gives the protein CASSYLSGARGNEQFF.

This chain connects TRBV18 to TRBJ2-5; 11 bases fit TRBD2. CDR3 size: 15 residues. J gave up 3 bases and V 5 bases, and 5 bases lay outside the gene matches. In germline, CDR1 is KGHSH, CDR2 LQKENI. CDR3 DNA: TGTGCCAGCTCAACACTAGCGGGGGACGAAGAGACCCAGTACTTC. This codes for CASSTLAGDEETQYF.

For this clone: Other DNA variants within this sample encode the same CDR3. The rearrangement links TRBV5-1 to TRBJ2-1; TRBD2 agrees at 9 bases. The germline V gene has CDR1 SGHRS and CDR2 YFSETQ. CDR3 length equals 15 residues. V shed 3 bases, J shed 1 base, and the junction held 2 bases outside the gene matches. The CDR3 is CASSSAGGSYNEQFF. CDR3 DNA sequence: TGCGCCAGCAGCTCTGCGGGGGGGTCCTACAATGAGCAGTTCTTC.

This clone was seen only once. The CDR3 bases are TGTGCCAGCAGTGGCGGGACAGGGGCCGGCGAGCAGTACTTC. Protein product: CASSGGTGAGEQYF. V and J are TRBV6-5 and TRBJ2-7, with 10 nucleotides matching TRBD1. V lost 5 bases, J lost 6 bases, and 7 bases stayed unmatched. CDR3 length equals 14 residues. Germline V CDR1 and CDR2: MNHEY, SVGAGI.

The chain couples TRBV19 to TRBJ2-2; 7 bases fit TRBD2. V gave up 6 bases and J gave up 3 bases; unmatched junction bases: 25. Looked up from germline, CDR1 is LNHDA and CDR2 is SQIVND (reference sequence). The CDR3 is made up of 21 amino acids. CDR3 protein: CASRGGIVTPQRGVYTGELFF. CDR3 in DNA: TGTGCCAGTAGGGGAGGTATTGTCACCCCTCAACGGGGGGTTTACACCGGGGAGCTGTTTTTT.

This rearrangement joins TRBV11-2 to TRBJ1-6; tentative D call: TRBD1 (5 bases). CDR1 is SGHAT, CDR2 FQNNGV, per germline. The CDR3 is 15 amino acids. The V and J ends lost 5 bases and 9 bases respectively, with 17 bases between them. CDR3 sequence (DNA): TGTGCCAGCAGCCCTAGGGCAGGGTCGACTTCACCCCTCCACTTT. Its protein is CASSPRAGSTSPLHF.

The chain carries TRBV5-4 and TRBJ1-2; the D is unclear. Germline V gene data show CDR1 as SGHNT and CDR2 as YYREEE (reference sequence). Trimming took 0 bases from V and 7 from J, leaving 7 bases between them. The CDR3 is 12 residues long. DNA of the CDR3: TGTGCCAGCAGCTTGGCAGAAACTGGCTACACCTTC. Translated, it gives CASSLAETGYTF.